This TCR beta chain was found in a study of blood T cell repertoires in COVID-19. The wider study: The origin of the acute and convalescent COVID-19 samples was the United States, Italy and Spain. Sources were T cells, B-cell-depleted T cells, or PBMCs; the material itself was cDNA or gDNA.

The germline CDR1 and CDR2 sequences are MNHNS and SASEGT. This CDR3 contains 16 residues. Trimming took 3 bases from V and 4 from J, leaving 18 bases between them. As processed by the authors: Estimation of nucleated cell counts was performed using reference gene primer amplification. Generated by immunoSEQ multiplex PCR, the TCRdb table keeps only in-frame clones and is missing some. Clone size and V and J calls were adopted from that table, with D and trimming inferred from the DNA. The sample has 110,000 or so clones; about 85% are singletons. The clonotype was recovered from a woman in her 70s with acute or convalescent COVID-19. Sequenced material: peripheral blood. The genes are TRBV6-1 and TRBJ1-2; tentatively, D is TRBD1 (6 bases). CDR3 DNA sequence: TGTGCCAGCAGTGAGAATCCGGGGGGGCTAATCTATGGCTACACCTTC. Translation gives CASSENPGGLIYGYTF.